Listed here are 3 T cell receptor beta chains from one sample, sequenced in a study of cytomegalovirus exposure and HLA in healthy donors. 13 Jbeta primers and 60 Vbeta primers were used for the PCR. TCRdb's table, derived via immunoSEQ multiplex PCR, lists solely in-frame clones and lacks some. The table lists more than 110,000 clones, about three quarters of them singletons, with over 1% in the top ten. Sequenced: PBMCs. The receptors stem from a male donor in good health and CMV-seropositive.

V is TRBV5-1 and J is TRBJ1-6; 9 bases fit TRBD1. Losses at the gene ends were 4 bases for V and 7 bases for J; bases not matched to a gene: 15. Germline V lookup: CDR1 SGHRS, CDR2 YFSETQ. The CDR3 spans 18 residues. The CDR3 region has the DNA TGCGCCAGCAGCCTGTCCAGCTTACAGGGGGCGGTCAATTCACCCCTCCACTTT. Translation gives CASSLSSLQGAVNSPLHF.

The genes are TRBV7-9 and TRBJ1-3, with D perhaps TRBD1 (5 bases). Trimming pared 1 base from V and 9 bases from J, leaving 13 bases between. The CDR3 has 14 residues. Per the germline V gene, CDR1 is SEHNR and CDR2 is FQNEAQ (reference sequence). The CDR3 bases are TGTGCCAGCAGCTTAGGACAGAATGGCCCCACCATATATTTT. Protein product: CASSLGQNGPTIYF.

The V gene is TRBV29-1, the J gene TRBJ1-1, with TRBD1 identical over 7 bases. This CDR3 has 15 residues. Trimming at V came to 4 bases and at J to 5 bases, leaving 13 bases not matched to a gene. Germline assignment: CDR1 SQVTM and CDR2 ANQGSEA. The CDR3 DNA sequence: TGCAGCGTTGGGAGGATAGGGGGCGCGGGGACTGAAGCTTTCTTT. It yields the protein CSVGRIGGAGTEAFF.